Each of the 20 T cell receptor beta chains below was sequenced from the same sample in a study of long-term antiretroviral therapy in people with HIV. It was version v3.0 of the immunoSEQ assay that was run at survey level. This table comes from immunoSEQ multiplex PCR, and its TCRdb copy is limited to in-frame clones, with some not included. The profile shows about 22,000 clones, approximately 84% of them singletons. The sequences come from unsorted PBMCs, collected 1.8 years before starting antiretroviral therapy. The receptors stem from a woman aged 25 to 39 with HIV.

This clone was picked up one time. DNA of the CDR3: TGTGCCAGCAGCTTTTGGTCCGGGGAGCTGTTTTTT. This codes for CASSFWSGELFF. The chain carries TRBV5-5 and TRBJ2-2; D unresolved. V dropped 2 bases and J dropped 6 bases, with 5 bases sitting between them. This CDR3 contains 12 residues. From germline, CDR1 is SGHKS and CDR2 YYEKEE (reference sequence).

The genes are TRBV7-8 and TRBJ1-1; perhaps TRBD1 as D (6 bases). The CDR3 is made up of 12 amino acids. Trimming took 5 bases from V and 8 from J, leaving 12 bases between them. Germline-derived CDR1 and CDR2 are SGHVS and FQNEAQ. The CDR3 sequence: CASSIQGPEAFF. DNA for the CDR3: TGTGCCAGCAGCATCCAGGGGCCCGAAGCTTTCTTT.

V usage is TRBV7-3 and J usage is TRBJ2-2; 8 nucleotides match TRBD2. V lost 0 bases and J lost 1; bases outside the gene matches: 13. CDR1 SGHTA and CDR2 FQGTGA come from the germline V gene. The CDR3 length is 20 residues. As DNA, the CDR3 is TGTGCCAGCAGCTTAACCTCTCTGACTGGGCTAGCGGGGAACACCGGGGAGCTGTTTTTT. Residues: CASSLTSLTGLAGNTGELFF.

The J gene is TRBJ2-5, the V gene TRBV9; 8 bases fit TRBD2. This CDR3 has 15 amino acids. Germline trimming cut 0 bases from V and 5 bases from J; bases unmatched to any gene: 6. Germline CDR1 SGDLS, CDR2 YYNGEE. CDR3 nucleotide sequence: TGTGCCAGCAGCGTAGGAGGGTCTAGCGGGGAGACCCAGTACTTC. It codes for CASSVGGSSGETQYF.

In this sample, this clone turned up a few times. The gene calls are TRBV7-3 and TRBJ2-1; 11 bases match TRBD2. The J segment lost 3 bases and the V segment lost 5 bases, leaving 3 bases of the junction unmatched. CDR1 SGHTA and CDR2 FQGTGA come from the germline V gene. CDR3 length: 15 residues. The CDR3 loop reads CASSLLAGGYNEQFF. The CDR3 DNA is TGTGCCAGCAGCCTTCTAGCGGGGGGCTACAATGAGCAGTTCTTC.

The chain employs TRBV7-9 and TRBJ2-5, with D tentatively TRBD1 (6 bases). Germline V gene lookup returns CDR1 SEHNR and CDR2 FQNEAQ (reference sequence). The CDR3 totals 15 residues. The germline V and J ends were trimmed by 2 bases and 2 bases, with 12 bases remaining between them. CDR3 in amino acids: CASSLSGQKQETQYF. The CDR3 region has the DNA TGTGCCAGCAGCTTATCCGGACAGAAACAAGAGACCCAGTACTTC.

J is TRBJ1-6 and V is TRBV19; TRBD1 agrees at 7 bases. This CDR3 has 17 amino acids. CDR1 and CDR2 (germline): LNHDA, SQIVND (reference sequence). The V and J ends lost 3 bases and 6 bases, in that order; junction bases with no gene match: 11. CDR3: CASSIYHGTEINSPLHF. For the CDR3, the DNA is TGTGCCAGTAGTATCTACCACGGGACAGAAATTAATTCACCCCTCCACTTT.

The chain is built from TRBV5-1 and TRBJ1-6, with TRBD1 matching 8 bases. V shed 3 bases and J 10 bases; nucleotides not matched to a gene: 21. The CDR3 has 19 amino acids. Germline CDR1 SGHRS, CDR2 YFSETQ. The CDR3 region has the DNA TGCGCCAGCAGCTCCTCGGCCGATCCAACAGGGGGATCTGGATCACCCCTCCACTTT. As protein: CASSSSADPTGGSGSPLHF.

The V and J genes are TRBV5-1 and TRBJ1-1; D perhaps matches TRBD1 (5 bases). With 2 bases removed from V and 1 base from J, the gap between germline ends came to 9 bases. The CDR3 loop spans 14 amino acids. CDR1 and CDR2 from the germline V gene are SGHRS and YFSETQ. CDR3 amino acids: CASSFLGANTEAFF. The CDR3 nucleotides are TGCGCCAGCAGCTTTCTAGGGGCGAACACTGAAGCTTTCTTT.

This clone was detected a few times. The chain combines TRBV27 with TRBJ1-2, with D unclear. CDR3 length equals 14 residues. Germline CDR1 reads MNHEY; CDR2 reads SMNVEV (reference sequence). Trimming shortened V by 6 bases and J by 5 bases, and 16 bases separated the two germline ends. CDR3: CASSLTGGKYGYTF. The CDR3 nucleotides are TGTGCCAGCAGCTTAACCGGAGGGAAGTATGGCTACACCTTC.

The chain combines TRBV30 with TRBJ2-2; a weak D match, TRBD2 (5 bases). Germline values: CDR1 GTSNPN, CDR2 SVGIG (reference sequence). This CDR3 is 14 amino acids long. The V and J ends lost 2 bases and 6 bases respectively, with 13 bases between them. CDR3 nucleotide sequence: TGTGCCTGGAGTTCCTGGCCGGAGGCCGGGGAGCTGTTTTTT. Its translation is CAWSSWPEAGELFF.

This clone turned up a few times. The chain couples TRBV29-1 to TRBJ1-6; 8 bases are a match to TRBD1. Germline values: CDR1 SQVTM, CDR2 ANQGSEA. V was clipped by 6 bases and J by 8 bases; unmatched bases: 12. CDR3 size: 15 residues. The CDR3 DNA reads TGCAGCGTGAGTCTCGGGACAGGAATCGATTCACCCCTCCACTTT. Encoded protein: CSVSLGTGIDSPLHF. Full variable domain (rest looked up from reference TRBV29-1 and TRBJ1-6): SAVISQKPSRDICQRGTSLTIQCQVDSQVTMMFWYRQQPGQSLTLIATANQGSEATYESGFVIDKFPISRPNLTFSTLTVSNMSPEDSSIYLCSVSLGTGIDSPLHFGNGTRLTVT.

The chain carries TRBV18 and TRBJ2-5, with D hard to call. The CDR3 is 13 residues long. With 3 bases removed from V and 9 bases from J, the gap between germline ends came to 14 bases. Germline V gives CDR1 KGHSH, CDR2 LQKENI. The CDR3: CASSPDGRKAQYF. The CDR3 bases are TGTGCCAGCTCACCGGATGGCAGGAAGGCCCAGTACTTC. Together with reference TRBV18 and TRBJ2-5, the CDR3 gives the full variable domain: NAGVMQNPRHLVRRRGQEARLRCSPMKGHSHVYWYRQLPEEGLKFMVYLQKENIIDESGMPKERFSAEFPKEGPSILRIQQVVRGDSAAYFCASSPDGRKAQYFGPGTRLLVL.

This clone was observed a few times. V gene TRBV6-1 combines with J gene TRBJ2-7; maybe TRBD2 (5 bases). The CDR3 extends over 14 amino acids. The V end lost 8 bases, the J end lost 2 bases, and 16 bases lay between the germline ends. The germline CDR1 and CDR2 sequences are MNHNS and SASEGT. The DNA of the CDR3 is TGTGCCAGCGGTGGAGGACTCAATCCCTACGAGCAGTACTTC. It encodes CASGGGLNPYEQYF.

As DNA, the CDR3 is TGTGCCAGCAGCTTAAACAGGGGGCTAAGCTACACCTTC. Translated, it gives CASSLNRGLSYTF. The V gene is TRBV5-4, the J gene TRBJ1-2; 9 positions agree with TRBD1. This CDR3 comprises 13 residues. V lost 2 bases, J lost 9 bases, and 5 bases stayed unmatched. Germline-derived CDR1 and CDR2 are SGHNT and YYREEE (reference sequence).

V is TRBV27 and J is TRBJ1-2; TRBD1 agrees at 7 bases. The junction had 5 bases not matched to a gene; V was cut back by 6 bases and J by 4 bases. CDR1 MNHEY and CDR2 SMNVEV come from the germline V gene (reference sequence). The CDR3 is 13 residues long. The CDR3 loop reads CASRGGTAYGYTF. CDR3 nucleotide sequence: TGTGCCAGCAGGGGGGGGACAGCCTATGGCTACACCTTC.

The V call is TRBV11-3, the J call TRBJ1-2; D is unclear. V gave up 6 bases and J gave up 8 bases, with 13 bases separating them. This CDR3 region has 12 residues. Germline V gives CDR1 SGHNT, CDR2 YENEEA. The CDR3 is CASSPVQFGYTF. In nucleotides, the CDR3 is TGTGCCAGCAGTCCGGTCCAGTTCGGCTACACCTTC.

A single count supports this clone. CDR3 region: CASRRATTDRALGYTF. DNA for the CDR3: TGCGCCAGCCGGAGGGCTACTACGGACCGCGCTTTAGGCTACACCTTC. The chain has TRBV5-1 and TRBJ1-2; D ambiguous. Per the germline V gene, CDR1 is SGHRS and CDR2 is YFSETQ. The ends were cut back, 7 bases at V and 8 bases at J, with 27 bases in the middle. The CDR3 is 16 amino acids.

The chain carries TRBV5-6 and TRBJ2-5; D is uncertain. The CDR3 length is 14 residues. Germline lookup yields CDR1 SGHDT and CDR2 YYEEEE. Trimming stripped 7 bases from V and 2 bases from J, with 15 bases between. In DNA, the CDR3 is TGTGCCAGCTGGACGGCGGTAGGACAAGAGACCCAGTACTTC. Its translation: CASWTAVGQETQYF. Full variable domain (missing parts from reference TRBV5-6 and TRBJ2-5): DAGVTQSPTHLIKTRGQQVTLRCSPKSGHDTVSWYQQALGQGPQFIFQYYEEEERQRGNFPDRFSGHQFPNYSSELNVNALLLGDSALYLCASWTAVGQETQYFGPGTRLLVL.

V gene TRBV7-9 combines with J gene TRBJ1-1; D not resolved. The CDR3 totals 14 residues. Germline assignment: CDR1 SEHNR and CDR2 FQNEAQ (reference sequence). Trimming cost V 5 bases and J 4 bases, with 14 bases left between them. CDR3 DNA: TGTGCCAGCAGCGAGGAGGGAGTCGGCACTGAAGCTTTCTTT. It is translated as CASSEEGVGTEAFF.